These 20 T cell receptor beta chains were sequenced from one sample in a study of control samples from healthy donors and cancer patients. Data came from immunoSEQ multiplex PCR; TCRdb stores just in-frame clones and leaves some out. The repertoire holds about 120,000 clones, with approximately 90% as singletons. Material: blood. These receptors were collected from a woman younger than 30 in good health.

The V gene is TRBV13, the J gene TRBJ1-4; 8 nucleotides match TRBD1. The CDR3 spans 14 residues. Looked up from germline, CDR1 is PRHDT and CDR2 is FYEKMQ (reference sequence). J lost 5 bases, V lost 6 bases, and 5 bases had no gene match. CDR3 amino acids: CASSSQGANEKLFF. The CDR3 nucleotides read TGTGCCAGCAGTTCTCAGGGGGCGAATGAAAAACTGTTTTTT. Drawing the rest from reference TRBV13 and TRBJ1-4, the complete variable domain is AAGVIQSPRHLIKEKRETATLKCYPIPRHDTVYWYQQGPGQDPQFLISFYEKMQSDKGSIPDRFSAQQFSDYHSELNMSSLELGDSALYFCASSSQGANEKLFFGSGTQLSVL.

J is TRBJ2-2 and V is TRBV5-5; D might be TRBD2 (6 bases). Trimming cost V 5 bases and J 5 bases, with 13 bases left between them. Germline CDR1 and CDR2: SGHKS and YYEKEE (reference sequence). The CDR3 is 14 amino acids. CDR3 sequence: CASSSGLLTGELFF. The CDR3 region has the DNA TGTGCCAGCAGTTCGGGACTCCTAACCGGGGAGCTGTTTTTT. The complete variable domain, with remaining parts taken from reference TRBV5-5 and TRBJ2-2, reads DAGVTQSPTHLIKTRGQQVTLRCSPISGHKSVSWYQQVLGQGPQFIFQYYEKEERGRGNFPDRFSARQFPNYSSELNVNALLLGDSALYLCASSSGLLTGELFFGEGSRLTVL.

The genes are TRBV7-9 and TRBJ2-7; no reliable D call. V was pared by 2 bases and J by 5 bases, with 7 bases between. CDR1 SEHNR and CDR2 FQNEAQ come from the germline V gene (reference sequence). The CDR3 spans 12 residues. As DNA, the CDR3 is TGTGCCAGCAGCTTATTATTCCACGAGCAGTACTTC. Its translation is CASSLLFHEQYF.

CDR3: CASSLDRGVKLAKNIQYF. Here the CDR3 DNA reads TGCGCCAGCAGCTTGGACCGGGGGGTAAAACTAGCCAAAAACATTCAGTACTTC. The V call is TRBV5-1, the J call TRBJ2-4; 7 bases align to TRBD2. Trimming cost V 0 bases and J 0 bases; bases outside gene matches: 9. Germline V lookup: CDR1 SGHRS, CDR2 YFSETQ. The CDR3 has 18 amino acids.

The CDR3 DNA reads TGTGCCAGCAGTGAATTACTAGCAGATACGCAGTATTTT. This gives the protein CASSELLADTQYF. The chain is built from TRBV2 and TRBJ2-3; a possible D gene is TRBD2 (5 bases). Trimming took 2 bases from V and 4 from J, leaving 7 bases between them. Germline lookup yields CDR1 SNHLY and CDR2 FYNNEI. This CDR3 is 13 amino acids long.

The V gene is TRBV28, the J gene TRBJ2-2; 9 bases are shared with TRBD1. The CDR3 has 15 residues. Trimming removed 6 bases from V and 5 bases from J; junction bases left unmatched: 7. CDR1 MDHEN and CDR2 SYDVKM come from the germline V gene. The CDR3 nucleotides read TGTGCCAGCAGAGACAGGGGGGAAGGGACCGGGGAGCTGTTTTTT. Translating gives CASRDRGEGTGELFF.

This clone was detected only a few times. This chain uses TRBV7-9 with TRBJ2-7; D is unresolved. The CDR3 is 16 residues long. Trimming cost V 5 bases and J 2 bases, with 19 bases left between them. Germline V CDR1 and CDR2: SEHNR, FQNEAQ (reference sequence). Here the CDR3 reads CASSPRTPQVPYEQYF. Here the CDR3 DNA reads TGTGCCAGCAGCCCAAGAACCCCCCAGGTCCCCTACGAGCAGTACTTC. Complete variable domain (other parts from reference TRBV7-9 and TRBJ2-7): DTGVSQNPRHKITKRGQNVTFRCDPISEHNRLYWYRQTLGQGPEFLTYFQNEAQLEKSRLLSDRFSAERPKGSFSTLEIQRTEQGDSAMYLCASSPRTPQVPYEQYFGPGTRLTVT.

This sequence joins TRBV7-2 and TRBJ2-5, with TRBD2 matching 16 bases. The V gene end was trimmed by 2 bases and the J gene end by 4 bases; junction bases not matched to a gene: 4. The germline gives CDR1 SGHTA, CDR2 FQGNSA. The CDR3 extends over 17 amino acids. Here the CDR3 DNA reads TGTGCCAGCAGCTTACTGGGACTAGCGGGGGGGCTAGAGACCCAGTACTTC. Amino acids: CASSLLGLAGGLETQYF. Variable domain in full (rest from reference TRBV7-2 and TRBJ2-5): GAGVSQSPSNKVTEKGKDVELRCDPISGHTALYWYRQSLGQGLEFLIYFQGNSAPDKSGLPSDRFSAERTGGSVSTLTIQRTQQEDSAVYLCASSLLGLAGGLETQYFGPGTRLLVL.

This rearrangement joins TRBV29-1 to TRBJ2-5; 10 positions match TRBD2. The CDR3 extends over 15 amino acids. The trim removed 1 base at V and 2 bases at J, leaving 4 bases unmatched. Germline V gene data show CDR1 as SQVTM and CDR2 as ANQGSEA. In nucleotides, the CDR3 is TGCAGCGTTGAAGGAAGGACTAGCGGACAAGAGACCCAGTACTTC. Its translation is CSVEGRTSGQETQYF.

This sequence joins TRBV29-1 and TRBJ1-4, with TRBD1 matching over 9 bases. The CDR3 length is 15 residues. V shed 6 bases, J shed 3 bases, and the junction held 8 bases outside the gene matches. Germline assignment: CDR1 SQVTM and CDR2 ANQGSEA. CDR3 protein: CSVGTGLEANEKLFF. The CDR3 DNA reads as TGCAGCGTGGGGACAGGGCTGGAGGCTAATGAAAAACTGTTTTTT. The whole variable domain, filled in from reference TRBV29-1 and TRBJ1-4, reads SAVISQKPSRDICQRGTSLTIQCQVDSQVTMMFWYRQQPGQSLTLIATANQGSEATYESGFVIDKFPISRPNLTFSTLTVSNMSPEDSSIYLCSVGTGLEANEKLFFGSGTQLSVL.

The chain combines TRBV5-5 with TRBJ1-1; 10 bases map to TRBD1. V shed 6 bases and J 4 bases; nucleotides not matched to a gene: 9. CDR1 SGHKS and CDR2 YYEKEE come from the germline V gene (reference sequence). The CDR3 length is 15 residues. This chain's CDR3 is CASNSGQGGATEAFF. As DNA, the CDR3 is TGTGCCAGCAACTCCGGACAGGGGGGGGCCACTGAAGCTTTCTTT.

The CDR3 sequence: CASSPFDSRGNTIYF. The CDR3 nucleotides read TGTGCCAGCTCACCTTTTGACAGTCGCGGAAACACCATATATTTT. The genes are TRBV18 and TRBJ1-3; D is possibly TRBD1 (5 bases). The germline V gene encodes CDR1 KGHSH and CDR2 LQKENI. Trimming removed 3 bases at V and 4 bases at J, with 13 bases between. This CDR3 is built from 15 residues.

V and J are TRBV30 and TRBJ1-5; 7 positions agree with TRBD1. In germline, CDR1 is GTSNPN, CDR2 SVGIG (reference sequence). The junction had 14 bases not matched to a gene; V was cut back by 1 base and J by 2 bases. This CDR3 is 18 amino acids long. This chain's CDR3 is CAWSGQGVRGNRNQPQHF. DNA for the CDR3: TGTGCCTGGAGTGGACAGGGAGTGAGAGGTAATCGCAATCAGCCCCAGCATTTT.

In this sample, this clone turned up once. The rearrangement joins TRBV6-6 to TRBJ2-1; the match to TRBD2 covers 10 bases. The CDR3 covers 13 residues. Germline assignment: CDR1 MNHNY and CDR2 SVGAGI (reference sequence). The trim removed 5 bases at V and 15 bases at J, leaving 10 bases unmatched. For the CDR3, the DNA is TGTGCCAGCAGTACCAGCGGGAGGGGAGACCCGTTCTTC. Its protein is CASSTSGRGDPFF.

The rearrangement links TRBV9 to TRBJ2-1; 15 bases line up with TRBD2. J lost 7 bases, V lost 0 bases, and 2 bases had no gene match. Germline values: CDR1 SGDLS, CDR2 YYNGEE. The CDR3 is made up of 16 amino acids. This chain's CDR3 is CASSVVGTSGRNEQFF. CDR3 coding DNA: TGTGCCAGCAGCGTAGTGGGGACTAGCGGGAGGAATGAGCAGTTCTTC.

CDR3 sequence (DNA): TGCAGCGTTGTAAGACTAGAGCGGGAGGGATACACAGATACGCAGTATTTT. It encodes CSVVRLEREGYTDTQYF. The rearrangement uses TRBV29-1 and TRBJ2-3, with 10 positions matching TRBD2. Germline V gene lookup returns CDR1 SQVTM and CDR2 ANQGSEA. V shed 4 bases, J shed 2 bases, and the junction held 12 bases outside the gene matches. The CDR3 has 17 amino acids.

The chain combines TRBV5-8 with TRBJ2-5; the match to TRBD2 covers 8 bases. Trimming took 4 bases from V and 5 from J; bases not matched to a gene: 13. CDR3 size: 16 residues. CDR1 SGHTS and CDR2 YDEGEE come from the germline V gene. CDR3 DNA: TGTGCCAGCAGCGGCTTAAGCGGGAGCGGTGGTGAGACCCAGTACTTC. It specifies CASSGLSGSGGETQYF. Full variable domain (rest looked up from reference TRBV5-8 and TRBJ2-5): EAGVTQSPTHLIKTRGQQATLRCSPISGHTSVYWYQQALGLGLQFLLWYDEGEERNRGNFPPRFSGRQFPNYSSELNVNALELEDSALYLCASSGLSGSGGETQYFGPGTRLLVL.

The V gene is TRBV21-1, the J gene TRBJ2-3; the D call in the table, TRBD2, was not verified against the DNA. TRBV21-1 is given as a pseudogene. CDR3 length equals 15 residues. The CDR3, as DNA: TGTGCCAGAAGCTCCGGGACTAGCGGGCGGGTTACGCAGTATTTT. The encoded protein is CARSSGTSGRVTQYF.

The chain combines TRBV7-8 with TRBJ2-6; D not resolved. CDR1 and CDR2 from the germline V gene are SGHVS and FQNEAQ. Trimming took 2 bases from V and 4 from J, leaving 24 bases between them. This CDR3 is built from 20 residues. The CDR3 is CASSLNFLVRSVLGANVLTF. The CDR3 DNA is TGTGCCAGCAGCTTAAATTTCCTAGTCAGGTCCGTTCTCGGGGCCAACGTCCTGACTTTC. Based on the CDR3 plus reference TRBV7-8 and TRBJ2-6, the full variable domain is GAGVSQSPRYKVAKRGQDVALRCDPISGHVSLFWYQQALGQGPEFLTYFQNEAQLDKSGLPSDRFFAERPEGSVSTLKIQRTQQEDSAVYLCASSLNFLVRSVLGANVLTFGAGSRLTVL.

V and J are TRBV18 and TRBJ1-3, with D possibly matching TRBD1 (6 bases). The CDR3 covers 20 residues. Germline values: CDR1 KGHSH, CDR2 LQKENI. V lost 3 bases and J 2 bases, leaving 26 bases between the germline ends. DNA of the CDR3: TGTGCCAGCTCACCCCTTATGGGGGGACAACCGGACGGGGCTGGAAACACCATATATTTT. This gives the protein CASSPLMGGQPDGAGNTIYF.